Given below is one TCR beta chain in context. This clone's antigen is unknown. Per-base qualities were not stored, and no clone one base away is much larger. The record originates from a study of T cells in Graves' hyperthyroidism and ophthalmopathy (dated by TCRdb to 2018 to 2020). Regarding the study in general: A discovery cohort of about 100 patients, roughly 45 with Graves' ophthalmopathy and roughly 59 with stable Graves' hyperthyroidism, was used to find distinguishing TCR V-J signatures. Whether ophthalmopathy could be predicted prospectively was tested in an independent validation cohort made up of approximately 19 hyperthyroidism patients plus 17 patients who later progressed to ophthalmopathy. The approximately 97 discovery patients were randomly divided into training and test sets at a 7:3 ratio. In more than 5 Graves' hyperthyroidism patients, the study also compared T-cell repertoires from thyroid tissue with T-cell repertoires from blood. Following sampling, methimazole starting at 30 mg daily was given to hyperthyroidism patients, and high-dose intravenous methylprednisolone was given to ophthalmopathy patients. TCR Vbeta CDR3 sequencing of some 140 peripheral blood samples (roughly 41 ophthalmopathy, some 75 hyperthyroidism and roughly 17 progressor patients) is reported in the paper.

Results the study describes overall, beyond this receptor: A model built on a 13 V-J signature distinguished ophthalmopathy from stable hyperthyroidism, reaching 85% to 90% sensitivity and around 81% specificity in cross-validation and 80%/75% in testing. No statistical method was used to fix the sample size in advance, and group allocation was not hidden from the investigators. Most expanded thyroid clonotypes (frequency above 0.001) were also detected in blood, a finding suggesting that blood repertoires may reflect thyroid immune responses. In validation, the model predicted progression to ophthalmopathy a median of about 6.8 months before onset, with about 70% sensitivity and nearly 75% specificity.

A distance of 10 bases separates the germline ends of V and J, which lose 4 bases and 0 bases respectively. Reading from cysteine to phenylalanine, the CDR3 counts 14 amino acids. The CDR3 DNA has 42 bases and is translated from base 1. From the germline V gene (reference sequence), CDR1 is SGHKS and CDR2 is YYEKEE. A patient counted as having stable Graves' hyperthyroidism if no progression to ophthalmopathy occurred over 18 months of follow-up. The hyperthyroidism patients were between 18 and 65 years old and newly diagnosed, with a disease duration of less than 2 months. Any patient with an uncontrolled infection, another autoimmune disease, pregnancy or lactation was excluded. Diagnoses were based on clinical symptoms, serum thyroxine and TRAb, thyroid ultrasound and orbital computed tomography. Trizol reagent was used to extract total RNA, and RNA quality was then checked on an Agilent 2100 Bioanalyzer.

Amplification of TCR beta CDR3 regions was carried out from RNA transcripts. The TCR CDR3 was subjected to a first round of RT-PCR using the HTBI primer set and the Qiagen OneStep RT-PCR kit. The libraries were constructed in a second round of multiplex PCR and then size-selected and purified. The libraries were sequenced on an Illumina HiSeq2000 using paired-end 100 bp reads. The paper's data handling went like this. SOAPnuke was used to process the raw data, removing reads that contained adapters or uncalled bases, had a mean Phred below 15, or lacked an exact match to the constant primer or identifier. COPE v1.2.5 was used to merge the high-quality paired reads, and each unique nucleotide sequence was defined as a clonotype. MiTCR v1.1 was used to align clonotypes to the IMGT TRBV, TRBD and TRBJ reference segments. The analysis included only V-J combinations with a frequency above 0.0001, which together covered over 98% of the repertoires. The TCS score was defined as the ratio of F50 (clonal expansion) to E x V (chaos), calculated using BLOSUM62-based TCRdist between CDR3 peptides within each V-J. Welch's t-statistics and random forest reduced 450 to 600 V-J features to 13, which were used in a naive Bayes classifier (R e1071). TCRdb reprocessed the public reads (quality trimming at Q25 with fastp, clone calling with MiXCR) and kept in-frame beta chains. CDR3 protein duplicates are merged, each entry listing the most common genes and DNA. TCRdb, rather than the study authors, made the V and J calls. This sample gives under 700,000 distinct CDR3 sequences in total; around 46% of them show up just once. Roughly 8.2% of the sample comes from the top ten.

This receptor chain uses TRBV5-5 and TRBJ1-1; a confident D gene designation cannot be given. The clonotype comes from a woman younger than 30 with Graves' hyperthyroidism. Donor details come from another sample of the same person, matched by shared clones. The sequenced sample was peripheral blood or thyroid tissue (not recorded which). Here is the DNA: TGTGCCAGCAGCCAAGTACTGTTGAACACTGAAGCTTTCTTT. Translated, it reads CASSQVLLNTEAFF.